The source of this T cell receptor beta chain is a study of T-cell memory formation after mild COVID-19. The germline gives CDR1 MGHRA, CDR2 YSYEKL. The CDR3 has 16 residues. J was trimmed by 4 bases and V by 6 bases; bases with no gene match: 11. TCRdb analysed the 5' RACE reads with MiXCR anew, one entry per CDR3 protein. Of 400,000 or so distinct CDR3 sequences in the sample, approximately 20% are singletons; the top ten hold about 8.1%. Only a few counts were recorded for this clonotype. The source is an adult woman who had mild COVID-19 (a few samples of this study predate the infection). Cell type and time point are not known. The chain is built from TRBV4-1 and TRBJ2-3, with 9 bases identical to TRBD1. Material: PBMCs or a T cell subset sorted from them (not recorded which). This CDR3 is CASRAPGQGVPDTQYF. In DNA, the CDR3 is TGCGCCAGCAGAGCCCCGGGACAGGGAGTCCCAGATACGCAGTATTTT.